Included here is one T cell receptor (beta chain) sequence, with context. What it binds is unknown. Vbeta (60) and Jbeta (13) primers were used in the PCR. Data came from immunoSEQ multiplex PCR; TCRdb stores just in-frame clones and leaves some out. This table holds some 210,000 clones, roughly 80% found once. In germline, CDR1 is MDHEN, CDR2 SYDVKM. The CDR3 length is 20 residues. With 3 bases clipped from V and 0 bases from J, the junction kept 14 bases outside the gene matches. The sample belongs to a study of cytomegalovirus exposure and HLA in healthy donors. Study-wide results and caveats: Later analysis showed TCR association rates varying by HLA locus, highest for DRB1 and lowest for HLA-C. An observed cluster of highly shared sequence variants was recorded as a likely sequencing artifact.

Each donor's status was that of a healthy bone marrow donor. The source material was PBMCs. The chain uses TRBV28 and TRBJ2-6, with 7 nucleotides matching TRBD1. The clonotype originates from a male donor in good health and CMV-seronegative. The CDR3 sequence: CASSFHLGQLRYSGANVLTF. DNA for the CDR3: TGTGCCAGCAGTTTTCACCTGGGACAGTTGAGGTACTCTGGGGCCAACGTCCTGACTTTC.